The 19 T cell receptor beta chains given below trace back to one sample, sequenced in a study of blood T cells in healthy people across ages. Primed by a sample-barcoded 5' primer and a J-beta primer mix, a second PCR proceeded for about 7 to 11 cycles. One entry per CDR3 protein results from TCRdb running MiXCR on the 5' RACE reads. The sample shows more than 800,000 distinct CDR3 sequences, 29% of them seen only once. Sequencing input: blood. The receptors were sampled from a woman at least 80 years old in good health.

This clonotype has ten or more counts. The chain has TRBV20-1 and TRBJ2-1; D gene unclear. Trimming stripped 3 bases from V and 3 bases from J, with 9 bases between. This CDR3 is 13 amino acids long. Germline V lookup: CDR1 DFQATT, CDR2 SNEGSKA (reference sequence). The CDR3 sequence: CSASLGNYNEQFF. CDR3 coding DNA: TGCAGTGCTAGCTTGGGAAACTACAATGAGCAGTTCTTC.

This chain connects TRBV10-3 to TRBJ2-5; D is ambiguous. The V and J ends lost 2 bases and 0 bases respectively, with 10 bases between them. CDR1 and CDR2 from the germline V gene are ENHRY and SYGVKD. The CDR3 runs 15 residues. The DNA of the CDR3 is TGTGCCATCAGTGAGCGGAGCCCTTACCAAGAGACCCAGTACTTC. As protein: CAISERSPYQETQYF.

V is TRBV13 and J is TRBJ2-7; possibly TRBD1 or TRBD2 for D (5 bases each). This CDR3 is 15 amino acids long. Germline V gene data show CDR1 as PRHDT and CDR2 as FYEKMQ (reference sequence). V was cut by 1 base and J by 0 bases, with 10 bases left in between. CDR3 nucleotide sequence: TGTGCCAGCAGCTTAGTGGGACCGTCCTCCTACGAGCAGTACTTC. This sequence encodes CASSLVGPSSYEQYF.

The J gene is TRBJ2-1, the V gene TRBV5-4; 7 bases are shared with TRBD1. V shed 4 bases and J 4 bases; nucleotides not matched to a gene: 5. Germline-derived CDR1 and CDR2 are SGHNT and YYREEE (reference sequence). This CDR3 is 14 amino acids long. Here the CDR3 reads CASSPDREYNEQFF. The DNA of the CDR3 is TGTGCCAGCAGCCCTGACAGGGAATACAATGAGCAGTTCTTC.

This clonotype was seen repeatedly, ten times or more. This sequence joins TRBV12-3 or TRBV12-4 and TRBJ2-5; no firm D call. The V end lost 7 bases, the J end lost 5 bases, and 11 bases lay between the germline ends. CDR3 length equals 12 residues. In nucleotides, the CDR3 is TGTGCCAGCAAGTGGGAAGCGGAGACCCAGTACTTC. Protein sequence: CASKWEAETQYF.

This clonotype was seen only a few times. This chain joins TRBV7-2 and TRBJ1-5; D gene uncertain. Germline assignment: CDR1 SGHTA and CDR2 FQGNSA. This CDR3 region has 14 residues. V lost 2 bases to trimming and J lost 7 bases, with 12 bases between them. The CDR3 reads CASSLTWKGQPQHF. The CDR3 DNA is TGTGCCAGCAGCTTAACCTGGAAAGGGCAGCCCCAGCATTTT.

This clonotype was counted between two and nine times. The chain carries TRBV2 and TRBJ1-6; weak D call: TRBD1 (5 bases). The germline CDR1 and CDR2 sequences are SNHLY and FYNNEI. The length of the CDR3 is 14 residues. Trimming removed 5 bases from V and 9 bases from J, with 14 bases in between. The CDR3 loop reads CASSPQGVGSPLHF. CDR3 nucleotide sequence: TGTGCCAGCAGTCCGCAGGGAGTGGGTTCACCCCTCCACTTT.

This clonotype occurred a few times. DNA of the CDR3: TGTGCCAGCAGTTACTCGATAAAAGGGGCAGATACGCAGTATTTT. It yields the protein CASSYSIKGADTQYF. The chain has TRBV6-2 or TRBV6-3 and TRBJ2-3; TRBD1 might be the D (5 bases). This CDR3 is built from 15 residues. V was clipped by 0 bases and J by 4 bases, with 11 bases between them. CDR1 is MNHEY and CDR2 is SVGEGT in the germline V gene.

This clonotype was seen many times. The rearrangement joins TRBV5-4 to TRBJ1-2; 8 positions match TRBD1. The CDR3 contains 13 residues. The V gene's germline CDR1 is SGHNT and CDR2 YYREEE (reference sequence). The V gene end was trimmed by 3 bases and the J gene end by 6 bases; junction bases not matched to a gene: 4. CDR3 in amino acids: CASSYTGGNGYTF. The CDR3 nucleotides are TGTGCCAGCAGCTACACAGGGGGGAATGGCTACACCTTC.

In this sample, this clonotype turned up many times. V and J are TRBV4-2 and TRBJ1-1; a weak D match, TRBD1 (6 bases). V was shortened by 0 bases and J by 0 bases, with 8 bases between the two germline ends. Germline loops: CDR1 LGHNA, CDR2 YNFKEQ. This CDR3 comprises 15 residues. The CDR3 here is CASSQDYRVNTEAFF. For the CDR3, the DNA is TGTGCCAGCAGCCAAGATTACAGGGTGAACACTGAAGCTTTCTTT.

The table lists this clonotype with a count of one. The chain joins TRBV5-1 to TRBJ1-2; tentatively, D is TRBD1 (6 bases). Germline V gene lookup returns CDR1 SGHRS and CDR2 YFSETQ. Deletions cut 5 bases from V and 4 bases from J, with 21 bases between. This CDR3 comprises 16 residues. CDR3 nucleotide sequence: TGCGCCAGCAGTTCCGACCCGGGACAAGTCCTCTATGGCTACACCTTC. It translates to CASSSDPGQVLYGYTF. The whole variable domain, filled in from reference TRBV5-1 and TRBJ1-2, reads KAGVTQTPRYLIKTRGQQVTLSCSPISGHRSVSWYQQTPGQGLQFLFEYFSETQRNKGNFPGRFSGRQFSNSRSEMNVSTLELGDSALYLCASSSDPGQVLYGYTFGSGTRLTVV.

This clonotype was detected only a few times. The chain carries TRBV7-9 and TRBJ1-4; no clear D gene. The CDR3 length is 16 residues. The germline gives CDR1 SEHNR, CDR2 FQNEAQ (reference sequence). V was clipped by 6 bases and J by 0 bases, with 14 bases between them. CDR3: CASSSNRAATNEKLFF. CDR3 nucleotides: TGTGCCAGCAGTTCTAATAGGGCCGCAACTAATGAAAAACTGTTTTTT.

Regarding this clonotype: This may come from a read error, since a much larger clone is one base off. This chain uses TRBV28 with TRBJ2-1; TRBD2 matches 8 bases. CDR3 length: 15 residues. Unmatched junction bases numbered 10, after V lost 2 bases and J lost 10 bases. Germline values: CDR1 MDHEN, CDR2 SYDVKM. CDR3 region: CASSLPGGVAYEQFF. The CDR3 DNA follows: TGTGCCAGCAGTTTACCCGGGGGGGTGGCCTACGAGCAGTTCTTC. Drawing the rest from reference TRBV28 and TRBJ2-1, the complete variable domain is DVKVTQSSRYLVKRTGEKVFLECVQDMDHENMFWYRQDPGLGLRLIYFSYDVKMKEKGDIPEGYSVSREKKERFSLILESASTNQTSMYLCASSLPGGVAYEQFFGPGTRLTVL.

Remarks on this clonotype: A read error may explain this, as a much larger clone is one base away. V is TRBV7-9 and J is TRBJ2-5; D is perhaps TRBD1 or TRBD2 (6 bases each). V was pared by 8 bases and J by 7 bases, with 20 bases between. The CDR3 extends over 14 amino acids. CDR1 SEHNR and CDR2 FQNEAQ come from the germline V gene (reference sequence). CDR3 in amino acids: CASGSEGERVTQYF. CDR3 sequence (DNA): TGTGCCAGCGGCTCGGAGGGGGAGAGGGTGACCCAGTACTTC.

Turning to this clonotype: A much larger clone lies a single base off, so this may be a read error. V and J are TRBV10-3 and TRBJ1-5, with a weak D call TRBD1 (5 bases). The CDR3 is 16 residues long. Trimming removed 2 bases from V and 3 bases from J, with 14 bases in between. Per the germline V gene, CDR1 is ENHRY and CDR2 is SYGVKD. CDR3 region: CAISEAGDGLNQPQHF. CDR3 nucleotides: TGTGCCATCAGTGAGGCTGGGGACGGACTCAATCAGCCCCAGCATTTT.

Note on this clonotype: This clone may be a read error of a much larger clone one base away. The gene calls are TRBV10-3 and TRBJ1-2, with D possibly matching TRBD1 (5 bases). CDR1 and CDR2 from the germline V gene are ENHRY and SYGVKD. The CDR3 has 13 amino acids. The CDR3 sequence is CAIRESGPTGYTF. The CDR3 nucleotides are TGTGCCATCAGGGAGTCGGGACCAACGGGCTACACCTTC.

This CDR3 reads CASKGGGSYTF. The CDR3 coding sequence is TGTGCCAGCAAGGGGGGAGGTAGCTACACCTTC. The rearrangement uses TRBV3-1 and TRBJ1-2; D perhaps matches TRBD1 (6 bases). CDR3 length equals 11 residues. The V and J ends lost 7 bases and 9 bases respectively, with 12 bases between them. Germline assignment: CDR1 LGHDT and CDR2 YNNKEL (reference sequence).

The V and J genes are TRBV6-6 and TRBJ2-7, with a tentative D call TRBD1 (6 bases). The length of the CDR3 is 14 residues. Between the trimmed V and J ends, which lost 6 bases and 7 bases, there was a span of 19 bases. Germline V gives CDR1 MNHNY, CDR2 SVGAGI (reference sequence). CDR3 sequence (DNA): TGTGCCAGCAGGGCAGGGGCGAACTACAATGAGCAGTACTTC. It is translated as CASRAGANYNEQYF.

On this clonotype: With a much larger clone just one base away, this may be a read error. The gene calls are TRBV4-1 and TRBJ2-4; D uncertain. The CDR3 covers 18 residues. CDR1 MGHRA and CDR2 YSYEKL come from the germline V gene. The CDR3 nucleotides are TGCGCCAGCAGCCAAGTGCACACTCAGGCCTTAGCCAAAAACATTCAGCACTTC. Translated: CASSQVHTQALAKNIQHF.